Presented here are 26 T cell receptor beta chains from one specimen sequenced in a study of blood T cell repertoires in COVID-19. Produced via immunoSEQ multiplex PCR; TCRdb's table is partial and in-frame only. The sample lists 400,000 or so clones, 90% occurring once. Input material: PBMCs or T cells enriched from blood (not recorded which). These receptors all stem from a man younger than 35 who had recovered from COVID-19.

This chain uses TRBV2 with TRBJ1-1; no clear D gene. The CDR3 loop spans 13 amino acids. V shed 6 bases and J shed 2 bases, with 10 bases lying between them. CDR1 and CDR2 (germline): SNHLY, FYNNEI. The CDR3 region has the DNA TGTGCCAGCAGCCTTAACAGTAACACTGAAGCTTTCTTT. This sequence encodes CASSLNSNTEAFF.

The genes are TRBV6-2 or TRBV6-3 and TRBJ1-2, with 8 positions matching TRBD1. Germline trimming cut 0 bases from V and 3 bases from J; bases unmatched to any gene: 3. Per the germline V gene, CDR1 is MNHEY and CDR2 is SVGEGT. The length of the CDR3 is 15 residues. The CDR3 spells CASSYSRGQDYGYTF. For the CDR3, the DNA is TGTGCCAGCAGTTACTCGAGGGGACAGGACTATGGCTACACCTTC.

A note on this clone: Given a much more abundant clone one base away, this may be a read error. V is TRBV27 and J is TRBJ1-1; 9 bases fit TRBD1. The CDR3 runs 13 residues. V trimming: 6 bases; J trimming: 4 bases; junction bases outside the gene matches: 3. The germline V gene encodes CDR1 MNHEY and CDR2 SMNVEV (reference sequence). CDR3 loop: CASSLTGGTEAFF. The CDR3 DNA reads as TGTGCCAGCAGCTTGACAGGGGGCACTGAAGCTTTCTTT.

V is TRBV28 and J is TRBJ2-3; D is perhaps TRBD1 (5 bases). Germline V gene data show CDR1 as MDHEN and CDR2 as SYDVKM. With 5 bases removed from V and 6 bases from J, the gap between germline ends came to 18 bases. The CDR3 runs 15 residues. CDR3 nucleotide sequence: TGTGCCAGCAGTCCCCCTGGGCAGGGTGGGGATACGCAGTATTTT. Encoded protein: CASSPPGQGGDTQYF. The full variable domain, with the rest looked up from reference TRBV28 and TRBJ2-3, is DVKVTQSSRYLVKRTGEKVFLECVQDMDHENMFWYRQDPGLGLRLIYFSYDVKMKEKGDIPEGYSVSREKKERFSLILESASTNQTSMYLCASSPPGQGGDTQYFGPGTRLTVL.

The J gene is TRBJ2-5, the V gene TRBV12-3 or TRBV12-4, with D possibly being TRBD1 (6 bases). With 8 bases removed from V and 0 bases from J, the gap between germline ends came to 10 bases. This CDR3 has 13 residues. The CDR3 DNA reads TGTGCCAGCTCTTACAGGGACCAAGAGACCCAGTACTTC. This gives the protein CASSYRDQETQYF.

CDR3 residues: CASSERTANYGYTF. Here the CDR3 DNA reads TGTGCCAGCAGTGAAAGGACAGCGAACTATGGCTACACCTTC. The chain carries TRBV2 and TRBJ1-2; perhaps TRBD1 as D (6 bases). Germline CDR1 is SNHLY and CDR2 is FYNNEI. The CDR3 totals 14 residues. The V end lost 2 bases, the J end lost 2 bases, and 9 bases lay between the germline ends. The full variable domain, in which reference TRBV2 and TRBJ1-2 provide the parts outside the CDR3, is EPEVTQTPSHQVTQMGQEVILRCVPISNHLYFYWYRQILGQKVEFLVSFYNNEISEKSEIFDDQFSVERPDGSNFTLKIRSTKLEDSAMYFCASSERTANYGYTFGSGTRLTVV.

V is TRBV12-3 or TRBV12-4 and J is TRBJ2-3, with D unresolved. This CDR3 is 13 amino acids long. Between the trimmed V and J ends, which lost 4 bases and 4 bases, there was a span of 9 bases. For the CDR3, the DNA is TGTGCCAGCAGTTCCTATGTTGCAGATACGCAGTATTTT. Translated: CASSSYVADTQYF.

V and J are TRBV4-2 and TRBJ1-3, with 7 positions matching TRBD1. V lost 4 bases, J lost 4 bases, and 7 bases stayed unmatched. Germline-derived CDR1 and CDR2 are LGHNA and YNFKEQ. CDR3 length: 15 amino acids. The CDR3 is CASSPLTGPGNTIYF. The CDR3 DNA follows: TGTGCCAGCAGCCCATTGACAGGGCCCGGAAACACCATATATTTT.

The V and J genes are TRBV6-6 and TRBJ2-5, with D maybe TRBD2 (6 bases). Deletions cut 5 bases from V and 2 bases from J, with 21 bases between. Germline V gene data show CDR1 as MNHNY and CDR2 as SVGAGI (reference sequence). The CDR3 sequence is 17 residues long. The CDR3 DNA reads TGTGCCAGCAGTCCTTCCCTGACGCGGGGAGGTCAAGAGACCCAGTACTTC. It yields the protein CASSPSLTRGGQETQYF.

The genes are TRBV2 and TRBJ2-7; the match to TRBD2 covers 10 bases. Germline V gene data show CDR1 as SNHLY and CDR2 as FYNNEI. Unmatched junction bases numbered 4, after V lost 7 bases and J lost 4 bases. This CDR3 is 13 amino acids long. In DNA, the CDR3 is TGTGCCAGCACGGGACTAGCGAGATACGAGCAGTACTTC. Translating it yields CASTGLARYEQYF.

This chain connects TRBV27 to TRBJ2-5, with a weak D call TRBD1 (5 bases). In germline, CDR1 is MNHEY, CDR2 SMNVEV (reference sequence). The CDR3 runs to 15 residues. V was pared by 1 base and J by 4 bases, with 13 bases between. CDR3 protein: CASSLWSGSGETQYF. The CDR3, as DNA: TGTGCCAGCAGTTTATGGTCAGGGTCCGGAGAGACCCAGTACTTC.

J is TRBJ2-4 and V is TRBV7-2; the D is unclear. The V gene's germline CDR1 is SGHTA and CDR2 FQGNSA. CDR3 length: 16 amino acids. The V gene lost 5 bases and the J gene lost 7 bases, with 21 bases spanning the gap. CDR3 region: CASSEARTLFMNIQYF. DNA for the CDR3: TGTGCCAGCAGCGAGGCGCGCACTTTGTTTATGAACATTCAGTACTTC.

The chain has TRBV4-1 and TRBJ1-1, with 7 bases aligning to TRBD1. Losses at the gene ends were 4 bases for V and 11 bases for J; bases not matched to a gene: 13. The CDR3 has 14 residues. Germline CDR1 and CDR2: MGHRA and YSYEKL. The CDR3: CASSRLGGDREAFF. CDR3 DNA sequence: TGCGCCAGCAGCCGTTTAGGCGGAGACAGGGAGGCTTTCTTT.

The genes are TRBV11-3 and TRBJ2-1; weak D call: TRBD1 (6 bases). This CDR3 has 15 amino acids. V dropped 4 bases and J dropped 7 bases, with 17 bases sitting between them. Germline V gene sequence: CDR1 SGHNT, CDR2 YENEEA. The CDR3 DNA follows: TGTGCCAGCAGCTCACCGGGACACGGGTCGAATGAGCAGTTCTTC. Protein sequence: CASSSPGHGSNEQFF.

The chain recombines TRBV5-1 with TRBJ1-2; 10 bases line up with TRBD1. CDR1 is SGHRS, CDR2 YFSETQ, per germline. Trimming took 6 bases from V and 0 from J; bases not matched to a gene: 11. The CDR3 runs 17 residues. CDR3 residues: CASTPTGTGASNYGYTF. The CDR3 DNA reads as TGCGCCAGCACGCCCACCGGGACAGGGGCCTCTAACTATGGCTACACCTTC.

The genes are TRBV6-5 and TRBJ1-5; D is uncertain. This CDR3 has 13 residues. Trimming left V 6 bases short and J 4 bases short, with 10 bases between. Looked up from germline, CDR1 is MNHEY and CDR2 is SVGAGI. The CDR3 DNA reads TGTGCCAGCAGGCGGGCCAGAAATCAGCCCCAGCATTTT. It translates to CASRRARNQPQHF.

This clone was seen once. The chain recombines TRBV10-3 with TRBJ2-1, with 7 bases fitting TRBD2. The germline V gene encodes CDR1 ENHRY and CDR2 SYGVKD. V lost 4 bases to trimming and J lost 1 base; unmatched junction nucleotides: 7. This CDR3 has 16 amino acids. The CDR3 DNA reads TGTGCCATCAGTGGAGGCGGGGGATATTCCTACAATGAGCAGTTCTTC. Encoded protein: CAISGGGGYSYNEQFF.

This chain joins TRBV24-1 and TRBJ2-5; 10 bases agree with TRBD2. This CDR3 is 13 amino acids long. Germline V CDR1 and CDR2: KGHDR, SFDVKD. V was pared by 10 bases and J by 5 bases, with 6 bases of the junction left unmatched. CDR3 sequence: CATSGTSEETQYF. DNA for the CDR3: TGTGCCACATCCGGGACTAGCGAGGAGACCCAGTACTTC.

V usage is TRBV4-1 and J usage is TRBJ1-1; TRBD1 agrees at 9 bases. The CDR3 runs to 15 residues. Looked up from germline, CDR1 is MGHRA and CDR2 is YSYEKL. V shed 2 bases and J 6 bases; nucleotides not matched to a gene: 7. The CDR3 DNA is TGCGCCAGCAGCCAACAGCGGGACAGGGTGGCTGAAGCTTTCTTT. This gives the protein CASSQQRDRVAEAFF.

The rearrangement joins TRBV5-1 to TRBJ1-6; no clear D. Per the germline V gene, CDR1 is SGHRS and CDR2 is YFSETQ. V was trimmed by 2 bases and J by 10 bases, leaving 13 bases between them. The CDR3 runs to 14 residues. CDR3 nucleotide sequence: TGCGCCAGCAGCTTATCGGGAGGGCACTCACCCCTCCACTTT. It codes for CASSLSGGHSPLHF. Full variable domain (remainder filled in from reference TRBV5-1 and TRBJ1-6): KAGVTQTPRYLIKTRGQQVTLSCSPISGHRSVSWYQQTPGQGLQFLFEYFSETQRNKGNFPGRFSGRQFSNSRSEMNVSTLELGDSALYLCASSLSGGHSPLHFGNGTRLTVT.

The genes are TRBV3-1 (or the pseudogene TRBV3-2) and TRBJ1-6; D call uncertain. CDR1 LGHDT and CDR2 YNNKEL come from the germline V gene (reference sequence). CDR3 length equals 14 residues. The V gene lost 5 bases and the J gene lost 7 bases, with 12 bases spanning the gap. CDR3: CASSNGIENSPLHF. CDR3 sequence (DNA): TGTGCCAGCAGCAACGGGATCGAAAATTCACCCCTCCACTTT.

As DNA, the CDR3 is TGTGCCAGCAGTGACCCGGGAGAGCCGAGACTAGCCAAAAACATTCAGTACTTC. Its translation: CASSDPGEPRLAKNIQYF. The chain employs TRBV6-1 and TRBJ2-4, with D perhaps TRBD2 (6 bases). Trimming took 3 bases from V and 0 from J, leaving 18 bases between them. Per the germline V gene, CDR1 is MNHNS and CDR2 is SASEGT. The CDR3 length is 18 residues.

The V call is TRBV6-5, the J call TRBJ2-2, with D possibly being TRBD2 (6 bases). This CDR3 region has 14 residues. From germline, CDR1 is MNHEY and CDR2 SVGAGI. Between the trimmed V and J ends, which lost 5 bases and 5 bases, there was a span of 12 bases. CDR3 protein: CASSREVRTGELFF. The CDR3 DNA sequence: TGTGCCAGCAGTAGGGAGGTCCGTACCGGGGAGCTGTTTTTT.

This sequence joins TRBV7-3 and TRBJ1-1, with no clear D. V gave up 0 bases and J gave up 7 bases, with 9 bases separating them. The CDR3 is 13 amino acids. Germline V lookup: CDR1 SGHTA, CDR2 FQGTGA. CDR3 in amino acids: CASSLTRESEAFF. The CDR3 region has the DNA TGTGCCAGCAGCTTAACGAGGGAGAGTGAAGCTTTCTTT.

The rearrangement uses TRBV28 and TRBJ2-6; possibly TRBD1 for D (6 bases). Germline CDR1 is MDHEN and CDR2 is SYDVKM. This CDR3 comprises 16 residues. Trimming removed 7 bases from V and 0 bases from J, with 13 bases in between. The CDR3 loop reads CASTRQAYSGANVLTF. Written as DNA, the CDR3 is TGTGCCAGCACGAGACAGGCCTACTCTGGGGCCAACGTCCTGACTTTC.

V is TRBV27 and J is TRBJ2-7; D is uncertain. The germline CDR1 and CDR2 sequences are MNHEY and SMNVEV (reference sequence). Trimming shortened V by 2 bases and J by 5 bases, and 13 bases separated the two germline ends. This CDR3 has 14 residues. The CDR3 sequence: CASSLSGPRNEQYF. The CDR3, as DNA: TGTGCCAGCAGTTTAAGTGGCCCCAGGAACGAGCAGTACTTC.